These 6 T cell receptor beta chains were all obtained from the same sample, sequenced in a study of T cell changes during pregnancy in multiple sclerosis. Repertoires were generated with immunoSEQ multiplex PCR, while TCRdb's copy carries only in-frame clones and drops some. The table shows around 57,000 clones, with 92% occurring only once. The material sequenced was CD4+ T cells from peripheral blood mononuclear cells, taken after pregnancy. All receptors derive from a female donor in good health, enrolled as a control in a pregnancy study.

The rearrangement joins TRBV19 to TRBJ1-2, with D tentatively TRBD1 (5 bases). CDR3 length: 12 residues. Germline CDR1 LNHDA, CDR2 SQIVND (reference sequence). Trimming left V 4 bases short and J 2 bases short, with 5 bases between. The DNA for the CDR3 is TGTGCCAGTAGTAGACAGAACTATGGCTACACCTTC. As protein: CASSRQNYGYTF.

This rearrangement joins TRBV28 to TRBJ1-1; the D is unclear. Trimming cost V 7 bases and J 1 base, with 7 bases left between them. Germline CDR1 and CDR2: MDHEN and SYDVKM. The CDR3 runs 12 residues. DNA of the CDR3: TGTGCCAGCAAGCTGTGGAACACTGAAGCTTTCTTT. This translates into CASKLWNTEAFF.

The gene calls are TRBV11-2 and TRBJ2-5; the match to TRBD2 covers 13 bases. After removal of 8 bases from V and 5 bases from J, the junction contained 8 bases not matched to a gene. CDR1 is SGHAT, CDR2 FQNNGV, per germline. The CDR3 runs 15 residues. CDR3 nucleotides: TGTGCCAGCGGATTTACTAGCGGGGGGGCTGAGACCCAGTACTTC. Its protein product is CASGFTSGGAETQYF. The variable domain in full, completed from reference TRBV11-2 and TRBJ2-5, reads EAGVAQSPRYKIIEKRQSVAFWCNPISGHATLYWYQQILGQGPKLLIQFQNNGVVDDSQLPKDRFSAERLKGVDSTLKIQPAKLEDSAVYLCASGFTSGGAETQYFGPGTRLLVL.

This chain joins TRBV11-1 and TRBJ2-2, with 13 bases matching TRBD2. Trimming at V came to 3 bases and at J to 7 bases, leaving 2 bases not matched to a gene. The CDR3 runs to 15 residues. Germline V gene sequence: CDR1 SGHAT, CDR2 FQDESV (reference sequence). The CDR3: CASSFGLAGVGELFF. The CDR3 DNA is TGTGCCAGCAGCTTCGGACTAGCGGGGGTCGGGGAGCTGTTTTTT.

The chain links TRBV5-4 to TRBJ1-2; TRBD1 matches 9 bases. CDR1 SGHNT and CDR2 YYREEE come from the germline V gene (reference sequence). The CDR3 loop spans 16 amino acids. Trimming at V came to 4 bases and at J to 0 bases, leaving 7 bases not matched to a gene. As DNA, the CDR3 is TGTGCCAGCAGCCCGGGACAGGGCGGTACTAACTATGGCTACACCTTC. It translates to CASSPGQGGTNYGYTF.

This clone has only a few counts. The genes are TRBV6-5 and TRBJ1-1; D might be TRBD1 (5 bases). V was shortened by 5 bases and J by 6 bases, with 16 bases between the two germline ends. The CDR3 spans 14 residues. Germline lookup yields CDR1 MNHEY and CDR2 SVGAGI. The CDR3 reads CASSLQVVPAEAFF. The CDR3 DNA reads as TGTGCCAGCAGTCTACAGGTGGTTCCGGCTGAAGCTTTCTTT.